These 18 T cell receptor beta chains were sequenced from one sample in a study of STAT3 mutations in large granular lymphocyte leukemia. The study, taken as a whole, reports: Every T-cell large granular lymphocyte leukemia patient had at least one immunodominant TCR beta clonotype.

Some clones are missing from TCRdb's copy, which holds only in-frame ones; the method was immunoSEQ multiplex PCR. This table has about 9,400 clones, approximately 88% appearing once. Their antigens are not known. Sequencing used peripheral blood mononuclear cells. Receptors originate from a man aged 80 or over with T-cell large granular lymphocyte leukemia. Some clones in this sample may be carry-over from other donors' samples.

Concerning this clone itself: One junction end does not reproduce the germline sequence, and a read error may be involved. The chain joins TRBV7-7 to TRBJ2-5; 9 nucleotides line up with TRBD1. The V gene's germline CDR1 is SSHAT and CDR2 FNYEAQ (reference sequence). The CDR3 loop spans 13 amino acids. The DNA of the CDR3 is TGTGCTAGCAGCTCCGGACAGGGGGAGACCCAGTACTTC. This codes for CASSSGQGETQYF. Using reference TRBV7-7 and TRBJ2-5 for the parts outside the CDR3, the full variable domain is GAGVSQSPRYKVTKRGQDVTLRCDPISSHATLYWYQQALGQGPEFLTYFNYEAQPDKSGLPSDRFSAERPEGSISTLTIQRTEQRDSAMYRCASSSGQGETQYFGPGTRLLVL.

The chain's CDR3 is CASSIYRDRAEQYF. The CDR3 nucleotides read TGTGCCAGCAGCATTTACCGGGACAGGGCCGAGCAGTACTTC. The chain is built from TRBV21-1 and TRBJ2-7; the D segment call TRBD1 is taken from the table without a DNA check. TRBV21-1 corresponds to a pseudogene. CDR3 size: 14 residues.

The rearrangement joins TRBV11-1 to TRBJ2-5; 8 bases match TRBD1. J gave up 5 bases and V 5 bases, and 7 bases lay outside the gene matches. This CDR3 region has 14 residues. The germline V gene has CDR1 SGHAT and CDR2 FQDESV (reference sequence). CDR3 DNA: TGTGCCAGCAGCCTCAGGACAGGGTCGGAGACCCAGTACTTC. Translation: CASSLRTGSETQYF.

The V and J genes are TRBV9 and TRBJ1-2; 12 nucleotides match TRBD1. Per the germline V gene, CDR1 is SGDLS and CDR2 is YYNGEE. This CDR3 is built from 15 residues. The V gene end was trimmed by 2 bases and the J gene end by 5 bases; junction bases not matched to a gene: 4. CDR3 region: CASSVGTGGEYGYTF. The CDR3 DNA is TGTGCCAGCAGCGTCGGGACAGGGGGCGAGTATGGCTACACCTTC. Drawing the rest from reference TRBV9 and TRBJ1-2, the complete variable domain is DSGVTQTPKHLITATGQRVTLRCSPRSGDLSVYWYQQSLDQGLQFLIQYYNGEERAKGNILERFSAQQFPDLHSELNLSSLELGDSALYFCASSVGTGGEYGYTFGSGTRLTVV.

The rearrangement joins TRBV19 to TRBJ1-2, with 7 bases matching TRBD1. This CDR3 region has 14 residues. Germline loops: CDR1 LNHDA, CDR2 SQIVND (reference sequence). After removal of 5 bases from V and 6 bases from J, the junction contained 9 bases not matched to a gene. The CDR3 region is CASSLQGFQDGYTF. The CDR3 DNA reads TGTGCCAGTAGTCTACAGGGGTTCCAAGATGGCTACACCTTC.

The V call is TRBV6-4, the J call TRBJ2-1, with a tentative D call TRBD1 (6 bases). Per the germline V gene, CDR1 is MRHNA and CDR2 is SNTAGT. V dropped 4 bases and J dropped 6 bases, with 7 bases sitting between them. The CDR3 extends over 12 amino acids. The DNA for the CDR3 is TGTGCCAGCAGTGCACAGGGCAATGAGCAGTTCTTC. The encoded protein is CASSAQGNEQFF.

The V and J genes are TRBV5-1 and TRBJ2-7, with 8 bases matching TRBD2. Germline-derived CDR1 and CDR2 are SGHRS and YFSETQ. The CDR3 totals 15 residues. J was trimmed by 3 bases and V by 4 bases; bases with no gene match: 9. The CDR3 loop is CASSRTSQPYYEQYF. DNA for the CDR3: TGCGCCAGCAGCAGGACTAGCCAACCCTACTACGAGCAGTACTTC.

The chain couples TRBV19 to TRBJ2-2; 10 nucleotides line up with TRBD2. The CDR3 runs 17 residues. V trimming: 3 bases; J trimming: 2 bases; junction bases outside the gene matches: 6. Germline V gene sequence: CDR1 LNHDA, CDR2 SQIVND (reference sequence). CDR3 DNA sequence: TGTGCCAGTAGTATGAAGCGGGGGGGTTTCAACACCGGGGAGCTGTTTTTT. Protein: CASSMKRGGFNTGELFF.

The CDR3 protein is CASSLGGAAGYTF. The CDR3 DNA follows: TGTGCCAGCAGCTTAGGAGGGGCGGCTGGCTACACCTTC. The V gene is TRBV13, the J gene TRBJ1-2, with D perhaps matching TRBD1 (5 bases). This CDR3 contains 13 residues. V lost 0 bases and J lost 7, with 9 bases in between. Germline-derived CDR1 and CDR2 are PRHDT and FYEKMQ (reference sequence).

The chain carries TRBV5-1 and TRBJ1-5; the D is unclear. The CDR3 runs 13 residues. Germline lookup yields CDR1 SGHRS and CDR2 YFSETQ. V was shortened by 0 bases and J by 3 bases, with 4 bases between the two germline ends. This chain's CDR3 is CASSLGSNQPQHF. The CDR3 DNA follows: TGCGCCAGCAGCTTGGGGTCCAATCAGCCCCAGCATTTT.

V usage is TRBV28 and J usage is TRBJ1-6, with 9 bases fitting TRBD1. This CDR3 comprises 18 residues. V shed 2 bases, J shed 9 bases, and the junction held 14 bases outside the gene matches. Germline V gene lookup returns CDR1 MDHEN and CDR2 SYDVKM. The CDR3 reads CASSLKTPGTGFLSPLHF. In nucleotides, the CDR3 is TGTGCCAGCAGTTTAAAAACCCCCGGGACAGGGTTTCTTTCACCCCTCCACTTT.

The chain recombines TRBV30 with TRBJ1-2; no clear D. CDR3 length: 10 amino acids. The germline V gene encodes CDR1 GTSNPN and CDR2 SVGIG (reference sequence). V dropped 3 bases and J dropped 8 bases, with 7 bases sitting between them. This chain's CDR3 is CAWRRGGYTF. CDR3 nucleotides: TGTGCCTGGAGGAGAGGGGGCTACACCTTC.

CDR3 DNA: TGTGCCAGCAGTGAATCGGGATGGGACTACACCTTC. Its translation is CASSESGWDYTF. V and J are TRBV25-1 and TRBJ1-2; D call uncertain. This CDR3 spans 12 amino acids. CDR1 is MGHDK and CDR2 is SYGVNS in the germline V gene. V lost 1 base, J lost 10 bases, and 10 bases lay in between.

The rearrangement links TRBV20-1 to TRBJ1-1, with 7 positions matching TRBD1. Germline assignment: CDR1 DFQATT and CDR2 SNEGSKA (reference sequence). This CDR3 has 11 amino acids. DNA of the CDR3: TGCAGAGCAGGGGGAGGCACTGAAGCTTTCTTT. Translated, it gives CRAGGGTEAFF.

The chain recombines TRBV7-6 with TRBJ1-6; perhaps TRBD1 as D (5 bases). The germline CDR1 and CDR2 sequences are SGHVS and FNYEAQ. CDR3 length: 15 residues. The V and J ends lost 1 base and 7 bases respectively, with 11 bases between them. CDR3 sequence: CASSLEGAGNSPLHF. The CDR3 region has the DNA TGTGCCAGCAGCTTAGAAGGGGCAGGCAATTCACCCCTCCACTTT.

The chain combines TRBV6-5 with TRBJ2-5; D not resolved. The CDR3 runs 14 residues. Trimming took off 0 bases at V and 5 bases at J, with 10 bases between the two ends. The germline CDR1 and CDR2 sequences are MNHEY and SVGAGI. CDR3 DNA: TGTGCCAGCAGTTACTCGGACGGTTCCGAGACCCAGTACTTC. Translation gives CASSYSDGSETQYF.

The chain employs TRBV18 and TRBJ1-5; D uncertain. This CDR3 is built from 15 residues. CDR1 is KGHSH, CDR2 LQKENI, per germline. With 1 base removed from V and 4 bases from J, the gap between germline ends came to 11 bases. For the CDR3, the DNA is TGTGCCAGCTCACCACAATCGACACATAATCAGCCCCAGCATTTT. Protein: CASSPQSTHNQPQHF. Full variable domain (rest looked up from reference TRBV18 and TRBJ1-5): NAGVMQNPRHLVRRRGQEARLRCSPMKGHSHVYWYRQLPEEGLKFMVYLQKENIIDESGMPKERFSAEFPKEGPSILRIQQVVRGDSAAYFCASSPQSTHNQPQHFGDGTRLSIL.

This chain links TRBV7-8 with TRBJ1-5, with TRBD1 as a possible D gene (6 bases). The germline V gene encodes CDR1 SGHVS and CDR2 FQNEAQ. There are 15 residues in the CDR3. With 0 bases removed from V and 7 bases from J, the gap between germline ends came to 13 bases. The CDR3 region has the DNA TGTGCCAGCAGCTTAGCGATCGGGGGCAGCCAGCCCCAGCATTTT. As protein: CASSLAIGGSQPQHF.